The T cell receptor beta chain described here comes from a study of Tregs in tolerant kidney transplant recipients. Germline CDR1 and CDR2: SGHRS and YFSETQ. The CDR3 sequence is 15 residues long. The junction had 7 bases not matched to a gene; V was cut back by 4 bases and J by 4 bases. Clones were sequenced by immunoSEQ multiplex PCR, and TCRdb holds only the in-frame ones, with some missing. The table records 200,000 to 300,000 clones, approximately 83% of them present only once. This sequence originates from a human donor in good health. The sample comprised CD4+ T cells from blood. V is TRBV5-1 and J is TRBJ2-2; 7 positions agree with TRBD1. The CDR3 sequence is CASSATGATTGELFF. Written as DNA, the CDR3 is TGCGCCAGCAGCGCCACAGGGGCCACCACCGGGGAGCTGTTTTTT.